This T cell receptor (beta chain) was captured by sequencing in a study of blood T cell repertoires in COVID-19. Across the study: Sources were T cells, B-cell-depleted T cells, or PBMCs; the material itself was cDNA or gDNA.

Authors' processing steps: From reference gene primer amplification, estimates of nucleated cell counts were derived. The method was immunoSEQ multiplex PCR; TCRdb's version includes in-frame clones alone and lacks a portion of them. The DNA gave D and trimming, while V, J and clone size come from that table. The sample has around 300,000 clones, roughly nine tenths seen once. Trimming shortened V by 5 bases and J by 5 bases, and 19 bases separated the two germline ends. Germline V gene lookup returns CDR1 SGHAT and CDR2 FQNNGV. The CDR3 is 15 amino acids. The receptor was isolated from a woman aged 25 to 39 with COVID-19, enrolled during active disease. This chain uses TRBV11-2 with TRBJ2-7, with D tentatively TRBD1 (5 bases). Input material: peripheral blood. CDR3 DNA sequence: TGTGCCAGCAGCCCCCTCCAGGGTAAGCTGAACGAGCAGTACTTC. Translated, it gives CASSPLQGKLNEQYF. Based on the CDR3 plus reference TRBV11-2 and TRBJ2-7, the full variable domain is EAGVAQSPRYKIIEKRQSVAFWCNPISGHATLYWYQQILGQGPKLLIQFQNNGVVDDSQLPKDRFSAERLKGVDSTLKIQPAKLEDSAVYLCASSPLQGKLNEQYFGPGTRLTVT.